The rows below give T cell receptor beta chains drawn from one sample of a study of regulatory T cells in long-lasting Graves disease. TCRdb independently ran MiXCR on the multiplex PCR reads; one entry per CDR3 protein. This table has approximately 460,000 distinct CDR3 sequences, over 15% appearing once. The same specimen was also included in a second study, on T cells in Graves' hyperthyroidism and ophthalmopathy.

The material sequenced was peripheral blood mononuclear cells (PBMCs), taken at new diagnosis, from a patient treated with antithyroid drugs. Receptor source: a woman aged 25 to 39 with Graves disease. The CDR3 runs from the conserved cysteine through the conserved F or W. A D gene is named only where the DNA matches it firmly. Expanded clones get a size class; other rows say once, few or many, or leave the size out.

. | many | TRBJ2-4 | TRBV28 | CASSTGNKNIQYF | TGTGCCAGCAGCACCGGGAACAAAAACATTCAGTACTTC
. | many | TRBJ2-7 | TRBV7-2 | CASSLVLTAYYEQYF | TGTGCCAGCAGCTTAGTTTTGACAGCTTACTACGAGCAGTACTTC
TRBD2 | many | TRBJ2-3 | TRBV28 | CASSLSTSGAGTDTQYF | TGTGCCAGCAGTTTATCGACTAGCGGAGCGGGCACAGATACGCAGTATTTT
. | many | TRBJ2-2 | TRBV30 | CAWEPLGAGELFF | TGTGCCTGGGAGCCTTTGGGTGCCGGGGAGCTGTTTTTT
. | . | TRBJ2-5 | TRBV5-1 | CASSSSGEGETQYF | TGCGCCAGCAGCTCCTCAGGGGAAGGAGAGACCCAGTACTTC
. | many | TRBJ2-3 | TRBV20-1 | CSASLWQGDTQYF | TGCAGTGCTTCACTCTGGCAGGGAGATACGCAGTATTTT
TRBD2 | many | TRBJ2-1 | TRBV28 | CASSLTSGFNEQFF | TGTGCCAGCAGTCTGACTAGCGGGTTCAATGAGCAGTTCTTC
TRBD1 | . | TRBJ2-7 | TRBV6-5 | CASSYLSPGQGNEQYF | TGTGCCAGCAGTTACTTATCCCCGGGACAGGGAAACGAGCAGTACTTC
. | few | TRBJ2-1 | TRBV4-1 | CASSQNVAENSNNEQFF | TGCGCCAGCAGCCAAAACGTAGCGGAAAACTCTAACAATGAGCAGTTCTTC
. | many | TRBJ2-1 | TRBV11-2 | CASSLDAGRRNEQFF | TGTGCCAGCAGCTTAGATGCCGGGAGAAGGAATGAGCAGTTCTTC
. | few | TRBJ1-1 | TRBV6-5 | CASSYLPDSTEAFF | TGTGCCAGCAGTTATTTACCGGACAGCACTGAAGCTTTCTTT
. | few | TRBJ2-7 | TRBV12-3/TRBV12-4 | CASSLGTMAKQYF | TGTGCCAGCAGTCTCGGGACCATGGCGAAGCAGTACTTC
. | many | TRBJ2-7 | TRBV11-2 | CASSSQQGVGYEQYF | TGTGCCAGCAGCTCTCAACAGGGTGTGGGCTACGAGCAGTACTTC
. | many | TRBJ2-7 | TRBV29-1 | CSVEGDYEQYF | TGCAGCGTCGAAGGGGACTACGAGCAGTACTTC
. | many | TRBJ2-5 | TRBV20-1 | CSAIDYKQETQYF | TGCAGTGCTATCGACTATAAACAAGAGACCCAGTACTTC
TRBD2 | . | TRBJ2-5 | TRBV19 | CASLYRAGGRHEQYF | TGTGCCTCCCTCTATCGGGCGGGAGGTCGCCATGAGCAGTACTTC
. | many | TRBJ2-1 | TRBV28 | CASSLRLAEQFF | TGTGCCAGCAGTTTACGGCTAGCCGAGCAGTTCTTC
. | many | TRBJ1-2 | TRBV2 | CASSERNTHGYTF | TGTGCCAGCAGTGAAAGGAACACTCATGGCTACACCTTC
. | few | TRBJ1-5 | TRBV7-2 | CASSPRPGGNQPQHF | TGTGCCAGCAGCCCCCGGCCCGGCGGCAATCAGCCCCAGCATTTT